The 16 T cell receptor beta chains listed next were all sequenced from one sample in a study of regulatory T cells in long-lasting Graves disease. Regarding time point: newly diagnosed GD, antithyroid drugs for less than 3 months. From RNA extracted from PBMCs, the TCR library was made. To make TCR beta libraries, researchers used iRepertoire HTBI primers and Arm-PCR of CDR3 regions. Each CDR3 protein gets one entry after TCRdb re-called the multiplex PCR reads with MiXCR. Of approximately 400,000 distinct CDR3 sequences detected, 15% to 18% appear once; the ten largest clones hold about 20%. Sequenced here: peripheral blood mononuclear cells (PBMCs), sampled at new diagnosis, from a patient treated with antithyroid drugs. Source of these receptors: a female donor with Graves disease.

CDR3 DNA: TGTGCCAGCAGTTTCGGGACACCCTACGAGCAGTACTTC. Protein: CASSFGTPYEQYF. The chain employs TRBV12-3 or TRBV12-4 and TRBJ2-7, with a weak D call TRBD1 (6 bases). The germline V and J ends were trimmed by 3 bases and 2 bases, with 8 bases remaining between them. The length of the CDR3 is 13 residues.

The table lists this clonotype with many counts. The CDR3 DNA is TGTGCCAGCAGCTTAGCATTCCCTAGCGGAGATGAGCAGTTCTTC. Its translation: CASSLAFPSGDEQFF. The V gene is TRBV11-2, the J gene TRBJ2-1, with 7 bases aligning to TRBD2. The germline gives CDR1 SGHAT, CDR2 FQNNGV. V was pared by 1 base and J by 8 bases, with 8 bases of the junction left unmatched. The CDR3 sequence is 15 residues long.

This clonotype was counted ten times or more. The V call is TRBV11-2, the J call TRBJ1-2; D unclear. The CDR3 covers 14 residues. CDR1 SGHAT and CDR2 FQNNGV come from the germline V gene. Deletions cut 5 bases from V and 1 base from J, with 11 bases between. As DNA, the CDR3 is TGTGCCAGCAGCCCCCGGGGAGATAACTATGGCTACACCTTC. It encodes CASSPRGDNYGYTF. Full variable domain (outside the CDR3, taken from reference TRBV11-2 and TRBJ1-2): EAGVAQSPRYKIIEKRQSVAFWCNPISGHATLYWYQQILGQGPKLLIQFQNNGVVDDSQLPKDRFSAERLKGVDSTLKIQPAKLEDSAVYLCASSPRGDNYGYTFGSGTRLTVV.

This clonotype was seen repeatedly, ten times or more. The CDR3 DNA reads TGTGCCAGCAGTTACAGCCTGCAGCCCCAGCATTTT. Residues: CASSYSLQPQHF. The J gene is TRBJ1-5, the V gene TRBV28; D unresolved. With 4 bases removed from V and 7 bases from J, the gap between germline ends came to 8 bases. The CDR3 is 12 amino acids. Germline V gene lookup returns CDR1 MDHEN and CDR2 SYDVKM.

This clonotype was seen only a few times. V gene TRBV6-2 or TRBV6-3 combines with J gene TRBJ2-1; D is possibly TRBD1 or TRBD2 (5 bases each). Trimming took 2 bases from V and 10 from J, leaving 30 bases between them. The CDR3 consists of 19 residues. Looked up from germline, CDR1 is MNHEY and CDR2 is SVGEGT. The chain's CDR3 is CASSYTSPMYGIGAKEQFF. The CDR3 bases are TGTGCCAGCAGTTACACATCGCCGATGTACGGGATAGGGGCAAAGGAGCAGTTCTTC.

In this sample, this clonotype turned up many times. The rearrangement uses TRBV2 and TRBJ2-2; perhaps D is TRBD1 or TRBD2 (5 bases each). This CDR3 comprises 14 residues. Trimming pared 10 bases from V and 8 bases from J, leaving 20 bases between. Germline V gene sequence: CDR1 SNHLY, CDR2 FYNNEI. CDR3 protein: CATSIWGTVGELFF. CDR3 bases: TGTGCCACCTCTATTTGGGGGACGGTAGGGGAGCTGTTTTTT.

This clonotype came up many times. J is TRBJ1-5 and V is TRBV20-1; D perhaps matches TRBD1 (6 bases). The CDR3 extends over 17 amino acids. Trimming shortened V by 6 bases and J by 3 bases, and 24 bases separated the two germline ends. Germline CDR1 is DFQATT and CDR2 is SNEGSKA (reference sequence). The CDR3: CSAPKQGGWGTNQPQHF. The CDR3 DNA sequence: TGCAGTGCCCCTAAACAGGGAGGATGGGGGACCAATCAGCCCCAGCATTTT.

The chain links TRBV15 to TRBJ1-4; weak D call: TRBD1 (5 bases). Trimming took 1 base from V and 6 from J, leaving 12 bases between them. This CDR3 is built from 15 residues. Germline values: CDR1 LNHNV, CDR2 YYDKDF (reference sequence). The DNA for the CDR3 is TGTGCCACCAGCAGAGTCGACAGATTTGATGAAAAACTGTTTTTT. The encoded protein is CATSRVDRFDEKLFF.

This clonotype was seen ten or more times. The gene calls are TRBV5-1 and TRBJ1-1; the D is unclear. Germline lookup yields CDR1 SGHRS and CDR2 YFSETQ. There are 12 residues in the CDR3. Between the trimmed V and J ends, which lost 6 bases and 3 bases, there was a span of 9 bases. The CDR3 region has the DNA TGCGCCAGCATGAGGGAGGACACTGAAGCTTTCTTT. This sequence encodes CASMREDTEAFF.

This clonotype was recorded at least ten times. This sequence joins TRBV4-3 and TRBJ1-5, with D hard to call. CDR1 and CDR2 (germline): LGHNA, YSLEER. The CDR3 spans 14 residues. V gave up 0 bases and J gave up 7 bases, with 10 bases separating them. CDR3 in amino acids: CASSQDLGRQPQHF. CDR3 bases: TGCGCCAGCAGCCAAGATCTGGGCCGGCAGCCCCAGCATTTT.

This clonotype was found many times. This chain's CDR3 is CASSLTGLASDTQYF. In DNA form, the CDR3 reads TGCGCCAGCAGCCTCACGGGACTAGCGTCGGATACGCAGTATTTT. This sequence joins TRBV5-1 and TRBJ2-3, with 10 positions matching TRBD2. CDR1 is SGHRS and CDR2 is YFSETQ in the germline V gene. CDR3 length: 15 amino acids. V gave up 4 bases and J gave up 6 bases; unmatched junction bases: 8.

The chain combines TRBV9 with TRBJ2-1; the D is unclear. The CDR3 covers 15 residues. Germline lookup yields CDR1 SGDLS and CDR2 YYNGEE. V dropped 0 bases and J dropped 5 bases, with 12 bases sitting between them. This chain's CDR3 is CASSVGVALNNEQFF. The CDR3 DNA reads TGTGCCAGCAGCGTAGGGGTGGCGCTTAACAATGAGCAGTTCTTC.

The chain carries TRBV7-3 and TRBJ2-7, with no clear D. The V gene's germline CDR1 is SGHTA and CDR2 FQGTGA. The V and J ends lost 5 bases and 4 bases respectively, with 12 bases between them. The CDR3 has 13 residues. The CDR3 DNA follows: TGTGCCAGCAGCCCACACGCTGGGTACGAGCAGTACTTC. This encodes CASSPHAGYEQYF.

This clonotype was detected many times. The junction departs from the called germline gene at one end, perhaps through a read error. V is TRBV27 and J is TRBJ2-3, with D hard to call. The CDR3 has 12 residues. Germline values: CDR1 MNHEY, CDR2 SMNVEV (reference sequence). CDR3 sequence reads: CASSLSGDTQYF. CDR3 coding DNA: TGTGCCAGCAGCTTATCGGGTGATACGCAGTATTTT.

This clonotype was found a few times. The chain joins TRBV12-3 or TRBV12-4 to TRBJ1-5; possible D gene TRBD1, 6 bases. V was cut by 1 base and J by 2 bases, with 12 bases left in between. There are 16 residues in the CDR3. The CDR3 nucleotides are TGTGCCAGCAGTTTAGGGGGGCACGGAGGCAATCAGCCCCAGCATTTT. Protein sequence: CASSLGGHGGNQPQHF.

This clonotype was seen ten or more times. The chain couples TRBV27 to TRBJ2-7; 8 positions agree with TRBD2. Germline V gene sequence: CDR1 MNHEY, CDR2 SMNVEV (reference sequence). This CDR3 spans 14 amino acids. Losses at the gene ends were 5 bases for V and 4 bases for J; bases not matched to a gene: 7. Here the CDR3 reads CASSPQAGVYEQYF. The CDR3 DNA follows: TGTGCCAGCAGTCCTCAAGCGGGAGTGTACGAGCAGTACTTC.